Below, 8 T cell receptor beta chains from the same sample are listed, as sequenced in a study of blood T cell repertoires in COVID-19. Libraries were prepared by immunoSEQ multiplex PCR; TCRdb keeps only in-frame clonotypes and omits some of them. The sample includes approximately 250,000 clones, about 85% of them seen just once. Sequencing was carried out using peripheral blood. These receptors were taken from a man in his forties with acute or convalescent COVID-19.

This clone was counted a few times. The V gene is TRBV5-4, the J gene TRBJ2-1; D is possibly TRBD2 (5 bases). CDR3 length: 13 residues. Per the germline V gene, CDR1 is SGHNT and CDR2 is YYREEE (reference sequence). The germline V and J ends were trimmed by 0 bases and 6 bases, with 7 bases remaining between them. In nucleotides, the CDR3 is TGTGCCAGCAGCTTGGCAGCGGTCAATGAGCAGTTCTTC. Residues: CASSLAAVNEQFF.

J is TRBJ1-5 and V is TRBV6-2 or TRBV6-3, with D perhaps TRBD1 (5 bases). V was shortened by 6 bases and J by 0 bases, with 12 bases between the two germline ends. The CDR3 spans 15 residues. Germline V gene sequence: CDR1 MNHEY, CDR2 SVGEGT. CDR3 nucleotide sequence: TGTGCCAGCAGCCGGGACTGGAATAGCAATCAGCCCCAGCATTTT. Its translation is CASSRDWNSNQPQHF.

This rearrangement joins TRBV7-3 to TRBJ2-3; TRBD1 aligns across 7 bases. The CDR3 totals 14 residues. In germline, CDR1 is SGHTA, CDR2 FQGTGA. Trimming took 3 bases from V and 5 from J; bases not matched to a gene: 5. The DNA of the CDR3 is TGTGCCAGCAGCTTTAGGGGGCCGGAAGATACGCAGTATTTT. It encodes CASSFRGPEDTQYF.

The gene calls are TRBV2 and TRBJ2-2; tentative D call: TRBD2 (6 bases). The CDR3 totals 13 residues. Per germline, CDR1 SNHLY and CDR2 FYNNEI. V was pared by 3 bases and J by 4 bases, with 6 bases between. The CDR3: CASSEGGTGELFF. CDR3 sequence (DNA): TGTGCCAGCAGTGAGGGAGGCACCGGGGAGCTGTTTTTT.

In this sample, this clone turned up once. This chain joins TRBV5-1 and TRBJ2-2, with 7 positions matching TRBD2. Per germline, CDR1 SGHRS and CDR2 YFSETQ. Trimming took 0 bases from V and 6 from J; bases not matched to a gene: 2. The CDR3 length is 14 residues. CDR3 protein: CASSLGLAAGELFF. In DNA, the CDR3 is TGCGCCAGCAGCTTGGGACTAGCAGCCGGGGAGCTGTTTTTT.

This rearrangement joins TRBV29-1 to TRBJ1-1, with D possibly matching TRBD1 (5 bases). CDR3 length: 13 residues. CDR1 is SQVTM, CDR2 ANQGSEA, per germline. Deletions cut 8 bases from V and 1 base from J, with 14 bases between. The CDR3 DNA reads TGCAGCTTAAATCAGGGAAGGAACACTGAAGCTTTCTTT. Protein sequence: CSLNQGRNTEAFF.

The rearrangement uses TRBV6-1 and TRBJ2-3; 9 positions match TRBD2. The length of the CDR3 is 15 residues. V trimming: 3 bases; J trimming: 4 bases; junction bases outside the gene matches: 5. CDR1 is MNHNS, CDR2 SASEGT, per germline. The CDR3, as DNA: TGTGCCAGCAGTGACCGGGGCGGGGGGGCAGATACGCAGTATTTT. Protein product: CASSDRGGGADTQYF.

This sequence joins TRBV6-2 or TRBV6-3 and TRBJ2-1; TRBD1 matches at 8 bases. This CDR3 has 16 residues. Germline values: CDR1 MNHEY, CDR2 SVGEGT. V lost 2 bases to trimming and J lost 7 bases; unmatched junction nucleotides: 10. For the CDR3, the DNA is TGTGCCAGCAGTTACGTGGGGACAGGTCTATTGAATGAGCAGTTCTTC. This encodes CASSYVGTGLLNEQFF.